Shown below are 26 T cell receptor beta chains from a single sample sequenced in a study of T cells in Graves' hyperthyroidism and ophthalmopathy. Amplification targeted TCR beta CDR3 regions from RNA transcripts. An initial round of RT-PCR targeting the TCR CDR3 relied on the HTBI primer set. TCRdb processed the multiplex PCR reads anew with MiXCR; each CDR3 protein has one entry. The repertoire holds 370,000 or so distinct CDR3 sequences, about 13% seen once, with less than 25% in the top ten. Material for sequencing was blood. All receptors come from a man aged 25-45 years with Graves' hyperthyroidism that later progressed to Graves' ophthalmopathy.

Worth noting for this clonotype: This may be a read error, as it is one base from a much larger clone. The CDR3 coding sequence is TGTGCCAGCAGTTCCTTCCGCAGGGTAAGACAGCCCCAGCATTTT. Its translation is CASSSFRRVRQPQHF. J is TRBJ1-5 and V is TRBV28; possibly TRBD1 for D (5 bases). This CDR3 is 15 amino acids long. Germline lookup yields CDR1 MDHEN and CDR2 SYDVKM. V was pared by 4 bases and J by 7 bases, with 17 bases between.

This clonotype was picked up many times. This rearrangement joins TRBV28 to TRBJ2-1; D is uncertain. Trimming removed 7 bases from V and 2 bases from J, with 12 bases in between. Germline values: CDR1 MDHEN, CDR2 SYDVKM. The CDR3 loop spans 14 amino acids. CDR3 loop: CASTFGRTYNEQFF. Written as DNA, the CDR3 is TGTGCCAGCACCTTCGGTAGGACCTACAATGAGCAGTTCTTC. The complete variable domain, with remaining parts taken from reference TRBV28 and TRBJ2-1, reads DVKVTQSSRYLVKRTGEKVFLECVQDMDHENMFWYRQDPGLGLRLIYFSYDVKMKEKGDIPEGYSVSREKKERFSLILESASTNQTSMYLCASTFGRTYNEQFFGPGTRLTVL.

This clonotype has only a few counts. The chain uses TRBV5-1 and TRBJ2-2; D possibly corresponds to TRBD2 (5 bases). CDR1 and CDR2 from the germline V gene are SGHRS and YFSETQ. V lost 7 bases to trimming and J lost 6 bases, with 10 bases between them. The CDR3 is 12 amino acids. The CDR3 nucleotides read TGCGCCAGCTATCTAGCTTCCGGGGAGCTGTTTTTT. This gives the protein CASYLASGELFF. The whole variable domain, remainder taken from reference TRBV5-1 and TRBJ2-2, is KAGVTQTPRYLIKTRGQQVTLSCSPISGHRSVSWYQQTPGQGLQFLFEYFSETQRNKGNFPGRFSGRQFSNSRSEMNVSTLELGDSALYLCASYLASGELFFGEGSRLTVL.

In its sample, this clonotype was seen many times. This chain links TRBV3-1 with TRBJ1-2; D not certain. From germline, CDR1 is LGHDT and CDR2 YNNKEL (reference sequence). The CDR3 totals 14 residues. V was clipped by 5 bases and J by 4 bases, with 14 bases between them. The CDR3 protein is CASSRRTEGYGYTF. In DNA, the CDR3 is TGTGCCAGCAGCAGACGGACGGAGGGCTATGGCTACACCTTC.

The sample holds many counts of this clonotype. This sequence joins TRBV6-6 and TRBJ2-5; TRBD2 matches at 9 bases. Trimming cost V 0 bases and J 9 bases; bases outside gene matches: 8. Germline CDR1 is MNHNY and CDR2 is SVGAGI (reference sequence). This CDR3 comprises 15 residues. CDR3 residues: CASSYSTASGASQYF. The CDR3 region has the DNA TGTGCCAGCAGTTACTCGACGGCTAGCGGGGCTTCCCAGTACTTC.

The V and J genes are TRBV5-6 and TRBJ2-1, with D possibly being TRBD1 (6 bases). The germline V gene encodes CDR1 SGHDT and CDR2 YYEEEE. This CDR3 contains 13 residues. The ends were cut back, 2 bases at V and 9 bases at J, with 12 bases in the middle. The CDR3 sequence is CASSFQGGGEQFF. The CDR3 DNA is TGTGCCAGCAGCTTTCAAGGGGGTGGTGAGCAGTTCTTC.

This clonotype was detected ten times or more. The chain couples TRBV6-2 or TRBV6-3 to TRBJ1-2, with 8 nucleotides matching TRBD1. Per germline, CDR1 MNHEY and CDR2 SVGEGT. The CDR3 consists of 15 residues. J gave up 6 bases and V 0 bases, and 6 bases lay outside the gene matches. The CDR3, as DNA: TGTGCCAGCAGTTACTCGATTCGACAGGGGAATGGCTACACCTTC. It specifies CASSYSIRQGNGYTF.

This clonotype was found many times. This sequence joins TRBV12-3 or TRBV12-4 and TRBJ1-1; D gene ambiguous. The V end was cut by 8 bases, the J end by 0 bases, with 13 bases between. This CDR3 has 14 residues. The CDR3 protein is CASGTTSMNTEAFF. DNA of the CDR3: TGTGCCAGCGGTACGACGAGTATGAACACTGAAGCTTTCTTT.

This clonotype has at least ten counts. The rearrangement uses TRBV7-2 and TRBJ2-1; 7 nucleotides agree with TRBD2. Per germline, CDR1 SGHTA and CDR2 FQGNSA. CDR3 length equals 15 residues. J lost 5 bases, V lost 2 bases, and 6 bases had no gene match. The CDR3 nucleotides are TGTGCCAGCAGCTTAATGGGGCTAGCGGACAATGAGCAGTTCTTC. Residues: CASSLMGLADNEQFF.

This clonotype was observed many times. CDR3 bases: TGTGCCAGCAGTTACTCGAACGAGGGAGAAAAACTGTTTTTT. Protein sequence: CASSYSNEGEKLFF. The V gene is TRBV6-6, the J gene TRBJ1-4; D gene uncertain. The length of the CDR3 is 14 residues. From germline, CDR1 is MNHNY and CDR2 SVGAGI (reference sequence). Trimming shortened V by 0 bases and J by 8 bases, and 10 bases separated the two germline ends.

This clonotype was recorded many times. The chain combines TRBV10-2 with TRBJ1-1; TRBD1 aligns across 9 bases. Germline trimming cut 3 bases from V and 7 bases from J; bases unmatched to any gene: 6. This CDR3 region has 14 residues. The germline gives CDR1 WSHSY, CDR2 SAAADI. The CDR3 spells CASSETGQGFEAFF. The CDR3 DNA follows: TGCGCCAGCAGTGAAACCGGACAGGGGTTTGAAGCTTTCTTT.

A single count supports this clonotype. This chain connects TRBV7-2 to TRBJ2-5; tentatively, D is TRBD2 (5 bases). The CDR3 has 14 residues. Germline V CDR1 and CDR2: SGHTA, FQGNSA. V lost 4 bases and J 7 bases, leaving 16 bases between the germline ends. The CDR3 nucleotides read TGTGCCAGCAGCTCACTCGGGGAGTTGTGGACCCAGTACTTC. This sequence encodes CASSSLGELWTQYF.

The chain carries TRBV18 and TRBJ1-5; D unclear. CDR1 KGHSH and CDR2 LQKENI come from the germline V gene. The CDR3 consists of 15 residues. Trimming pared 3 bases from V and 3 bases from J, leaving 12 bases between. CDR3: CASSPIRADNQPQHF. As DNA, the CDR3 is TGTGCCAGCTCACCGATTAGGGCAGACAATCAGCCCCAGCATTTT.

The rearrangement uses TRBV18 and TRBJ1-4; D gene unclear. V lost 4 bases and J lost 7, with 13 bases in between. This CDR3 is built from 14 residues. Germline assignment: CDR1 KGHSH and CDR2 LQKENI. Here the CDR3 reads CASSLGSWGEKLFF. In DNA, the CDR3 is TGTGCCAGCTCACTCGGGTCCTGGGGTGAAAAACTGTTTTTT.

The chain is built from TRBV27 and TRBJ2-7; 7 bases agree with TRBD2. V was pared by 3 bases and J by 6 bases, with 17 bases of the junction left unmatched. This CDR3 region has 17 residues. Per the germline V gene, CDR1 is MNHEY and CDR2 is SMNVEV (reference sequence). The CDR3: CASSFTVKAGRGCEQYF. The DNA for the CDR3 is TGTGCCAGCAGTTTTACAGTTAAGGCTGGGAGGGGCTGCGAGCAGTACTTC.

This clonotype occurred a few times. The chain has TRBV7-6 and TRBJ1-2, with D tentatively TRBD1 (5 bases). Germline V gives CDR1 SGHVS, CDR2 FNYEAQ. CDR3 length equals 14 residues. V was clipped by 1 base and J by 5 bases, with 11 bases between them. CDR3 sequence reads: CASSLDQGGYGYTF. CDR3 nucleotide sequence: TGTGCCAGCAGCTTAGATCAGGGCGGGTATGGCTACACCTTC.

This clonotype was seen ten or more times. The chain recombines TRBV7-2 with TRBJ2-1; 9 positions agree with TRBD2. The CDR3 spans 14 residues. Germline V gene lookup returns CDR1 SGHTA and CDR2 FQGNSA. After removal of 3 bases from V and 6 bases from J, the junction contained 3 bases not matched to a gene. The CDR3 DNA sequence: TGTGCCAGCAGCTTGGGACTAGCTGTCAATGAGCAGTTCTTC. Encoded protein: CASSLGLAVNEQFF.

This clonotype was found many times. The chain carries TRBV12-3 or TRBV12-4 and TRBJ2-5; weak D call: TRBD1 (6 bases). The CDR3 is made up of 15 amino acids. V was clipped by 7 bases and J by 7 bases, with 22 bases between them. CDR3 amino acids: CASKTSGTRGRTQYF. CDR3 DNA: TGTGCCAGCAAAACGTCCGGGACCAGGGGTCGGACCCAGTACTTC.

In regard to this clonotype: A clone one base away is much larger, so this may be a read error. The chain carries TRBV3-1 and TRBJ2-5; tentatively, D is TRBD2 (6 bases). There are 15 residues in the CDR3. Between the trimmed V and J ends, which lost 2 bases and 4 bases, there was a span of 14 bases. Per the germline V gene, CDR1 is LGHDT and CDR2 is YNNKEL (reference sequence). CDR3 protein: CASSQPGLNRETQYF. DNA for the CDR3: TGTGCCAGCAGCCAACCCGGACTAAACCGAGAGACCCAGTACTTC.

This clonotype was counted ten times or more. This chain links TRBV20-1 with TRBJ1-5, with no clear D. Germline V gives CDR1 DFQATT, CDR2 SNEGSKA (reference sequence). Trimming shortened V by 5 bases and J by 11 bases, and 13 bases separated the two germline ends. This CDR3 is built from 11 residues. CDR3: CSALELGSQHF. The CDR3 coding sequence is TGCAGTGCTCTAGAGCTAGGCTCCCAGCATTTT.

This clonotype was counted at least ten times. The chain recombines TRBV7-8 with TRBJ1-4; D gene uncertain. V shed 0 bases and J shed 0 bases, with 8 bases lying between them. Per the germline V gene, CDR1 is SGHVS and CDR2 is FQNEAQ. The CDR3 is 16 amino acids. The CDR3 DNA reads as TGTGCCAGCAGCTTAGCGTCGTGGACAACTAATGAAAAACTGTTTTTT. This gives the protein CASSLASWTTNEKLFF. Complete variable domain (other parts from reference TRBV7-8 and TRBJ1-4): GAGVSQSPRYKVAKRGQDVALRCDPISGHVSLFWYQQALGQGPEFLTYFQNEAQLDKSGLPSDRFFAERPEGSVSTLKIQRTQQEDSAVYLCASSLASWTTNEKLFFGSGTQLSVL.

The table lists this clonotype with many counts. The chain carries TRBV2 and TRBJ2-3; 7 bases are a match to TRBD2. V gave up 7 bases and J gave up 0 bases; unmatched junction bases: 4. Germline values: CDR1 SNHLY, CDR2 FYNNEI. There are 14 residues in the CDR3. The CDR3 region is CASKAGRSTDTQYF. DNA of the CDR3: TGTGCCAGCAAAGCGGGACGTAGCACAGATACGCAGTATTTT.

The chain carries TRBV20-1 and TRBJ2-2; 7 positions agree with TRBD1. Germline-derived CDR1 and CDR2 are DFQATT and SNEGSKA (reference sequence). This CDR3 contains 14 residues. The ends lost 3 bases at V and 3 bases at J; junction bases unmatched: 4. The CDR3 DNA reads as TGCAGTGCTAGCAGGGGGTCTGACACCGGGGAGCTGTTTTTT. This gives the protein CSASRGSDTGELFF.

The chain has TRBV6-1 and TRBJ2-7; 7 nucleotides align to TRBD1. The CDR3 runs to 15 residues. V was clipped by 5 bases and J by 6 bases; unmatched bases: 13. The germline gives CDR1 MNHNS, CDR2 SASEGT. The CDR3 DNA is TGTGCCAGCAGTTATGCCGGGTCTTCAGGGGGCGAGCAGTACTTC. Its translation is CASSYAGSSGGEQYF.

This clonotype was recorded a few times. This rearrangement joins TRBV5-1 to TRBJ1-3; 12 nucleotides match TRBD1. Per germline, CDR1 SGHRS and CDR2 YFSETQ. The CDR3 extends over 17 amino acids. The V segment lost 4 bases and the J segment 5 bases; nucleotides outside the gene matches: 10. The CDR3 spells CASSLGWGQGARNTIYF. Here the CDR3 DNA reads TGCGCCAGCAGCCTGGGCTGGGGACAGGGGGCCAGAAACACCATATATTTT. Full variable domain (rest looked up from reference TRBV5-1 and TRBJ1-3): KAGVTQTPRYLIKTRGQQVTLSCSPISGHRSVSWYQQTPGQGLQFLFEYFSETQRNKGNFPGRFSGRQFSNSRSEMNVSTLELGDSALYLCASSLGWGQGARNTIYFGEGSWLTVV.

The rearrangement links TRBV7-9 to TRBJ2-5; D is undetermined. Trimming took 5 bases from V and 1 from J, leaving 14 bases between them. CDR3 length equals 15 residues. The V gene's germline CDR1 is SEHNR and CDR2 FQNEAQ (reference sequence). The CDR3, as DNA: TGTGCCAGCAGCCGCGGCCGGGTTCTCCAAGAGACCCAGTACTTC. It is translated as CASSRGRVLQETQYF. Filled out from reference TRBV7-9 and TRBJ2-5, the complete variable domain reads DTGVSQNPRHKITKRGQNVTFRCDPISEHNRLYWYRQTLGQGPEFLTYFQNEAQLEKSRLLSDRFSAERPKGSFSTLEIQRTEQGDSAMYLCASSRGRVLQETQYFGPGTRLLVL.